These 26 T cell receptor beta chains originate from one sample sequenced in a study of identical twins. TCRdb recomputed calls from the 5' RACE reads with MiXCR, one row per CDR3 protein. Among hundreds of thousands of distinct CDR3 sequences listed, approximately 8% were seen once. The same sample was also used in a study of yellow fever vaccine responses in identical twins.

The sequencing sample was made of CD8+ T cells sorted from blood. Receptors originate from a woman aged 18 to 35 in good health.

The rearrangement joins TRBV5-1 to TRBJ1-2; weak D call: TRBD1 (6 bases). Per germline, CDR1 SGHRS and CDR2 YFSETQ. Trimming removed 4 bases from V and 2 bases from J, with 21 bases in between. The CDR3 length is 17 residues. The CDR3: CASSRMKQGRENYGYTF. The CDR3 nucleotides are TGCGCCAGCAGCCGGATGAAACAGGGTCGGGAAAACTATGGCTACACCTTC.

This clonotype has only a few counts. V usage is TRBV12-3 or TRBV12-4 and J usage is TRBJ2-1; 10 bases are a match to TRBD1. Germline trimming cut 2 bases from V and 6 bases from J; bases unmatched to any gene: 7. The CDR3 sequence is 16 residues long. CDR3 sequence: CASSLTTGGLRNEQFF. CDR3 in DNA: TGTGCCAGCAGTTTAACGACAGGGGGCTTGCGCAATGAGCAGTTCTTC.

The sample holds a few counts of this clonotype. The chain links TRBV5-6 to TRBJ1-2; 8 bases match TRBD1. Germline V lookup: CDR1 SGHDT, CDR2 YYEEEE. The CDR3 has 15 residues. V shed 1 base, J shed 4 bases, and the junction held 6 bases outside the gene matches. The CDR3 nucleotides read TGTGCCAGCAGCTTGAATGACGGGACAGGCTATGGCTACACCTTC. This sequence encodes CASSLNDGTGYGYTF.

This rearrangement joins TRBV3-1 to TRBJ2-3, with D perhaps matching TRBD1 or TRBD2 (5 bases each). CDR3 length: 15 residues. The V and J ends lost 0 bases and 5 bases respectively, with 12 bases between them. Germline CDR1 and CDR2: LGHDT and YNNKEL (reference sequence). The CDR3 is CASSQDPGTIDTQYF. CDR3 nucleotides: TGTGCCAGCAGCCAAGATCCCGGGACGATAGATACGCAGTATTTT.

This clonotype was recorded at least ten times. J is TRBJ1-5 and V is TRBV12-3 or TRBV12-4, with D unclear. Between the trimmed V and J ends, which lost 1 base and 3 bases, there was a span of 10 bases. CDR3 size: 15 residues. CDR3 sequence reads: CASSLEGIANQPQHF. The CDR3 DNA reads as TGTGCCAGCAGTTTAGAAGGCATCGCCAATCAGCCCCAGCATTTT.

J is TRBJ1-5 and V is TRBV24-1, with unresolved D. Germline values: CDR1 KGHDR, CDR2 SFDVKD. V was pared by 4 bases and J by 3 bases, with 6 bases between. The length of the CDR3 is 13 residues. For the CDR3, the DNA is TGTGCCACCAGTGACCAATCCAATCAGCCCCAGCATTTT. Amino acids: CATSDQSNQPQHF.

This clonotype appeared once. The junction differs from germline at one of its ends, possibly a read error. The chain couples TRBV3-1 to TRBJ2-6, with a weak D call TRBD1 (5 bases). Germline V gene lookup returns CDR1 LGHDT and CDR2 YNNKEL (reference sequence). The CDR3 has 18 amino acids. In DNA form, the CDR3 reads TGTGCCACCAGCCACCAGACAGCGACGATCTCTGGGGCCAACGTCCTGACTTTC. This sequence encodes CATSHQTATISGANVLTF.

In its sample, this clonotype was seen many times. The V gene is TRBV27, the J gene TRBJ2-1, with unresolved D. CDR3 size: 11 residues. V shed 8 bases and J shed 3 bases, with 5 bases lying between them. Germline V gene data show CDR1 as MNHEY and CDR2 as SMNVEV (reference sequence). The CDR3 DNA reads TGTGCCAGCGAATACTACAATGAGCAGTTCTTC. Its protein is CASEYYNEQFF.

The chain links TRBV2 to TRBJ1-2; 7 bases align to TRBD1. V lost 6 bases and J lost 7; bases outside the gene matches: 8. The CDR3 covers 13 residues. Germline V CDR1 and CDR2: SNHLY, FYNNEI. The CDR3 is CASSALDRRGYTF. The CDR3, as DNA: TGTGCCAGCAGCGCATTGGACAGGCGTGGCTACACCTTC.

This chain links TRBV27 with TRBJ2-7; D is unclear. Germline CDR1 and CDR2: MNHEY and SMNVEV (reference sequence). The CDR3 extends over 15 amino acids. Trimming stripped 8 bases from V and 4 bases from J, with 21 bases between. Written as DNA, the CDR3 is TGTGCCAGCTCCTGGTCGACGGAAAGACCTTACGAGCAGTACTTC. Encoded protein: CASSWSTERPYEQYF.

This clonotype has ten or more counts. The chain couples TRBV13 to TRBJ2-2; D unresolved. V was trimmed by 1 base and J by 4 bases, leaving 7 bases between them. CDR3 length equals 14 residues. Germline V gene sequence: CDR1 PRHDT, CDR2 FYEKMQ (reference sequence). The DNA for the CDR3 is TGTGCCAGCAGCTTAGCCGGTACCACCGGGGAGCTGTTTTTT. Translated, it gives CASSLAGTTGELFF. The full variable domain, rest sourced from reference TRBV13 and TRBJ2-2, is AAGVIQSPRHLIKEKRETATLKCYPIPRHDTVYWYQQGPGQDPQFLISFYEKMQSDKGSIPDRFSAQQFSDYHSELNMSSLELGDSALYFCASSLAGTTGELFFGEGSRLTVL.

This clonotype was counted between two and nine times. The chain combines TRBV7-6 with TRBJ2-3; TRBD2 matches at 11 bases. The CDR3 has 17 residues. V dropped 2 bases and J dropped 2; count of bases not matched to a gene: 6. Looked up from germline, CDR1 is SGHVS and CDR2 is FNYEAQ. The CDR3 nucleotides read TGTGCCAGCAGCTTAATAGGGACTAGCGGCAACACAGATACGCAGTATTTT. Its protein is CASSLIGTSGNTDTQYF.

The table lists this clonotype with many counts. The chain uses TRBV12-3 or TRBV12-4 and TRBJ2-3; D not resolved. Trimming removed 3 bases from V and 6 bases from J, with 7 bases in between. The CDR3 consists of 12 residues. The CDR3 region has the DNA TGTGCCAGCAGTTTTTATAAGGATACGCAGTATTTT. Protein sequence: CASSFYKDTQYF.

The V and J genes are TRBV7-9 and TRBJ1-1; D is undetermined. Trimming stripped 5 bases from V and 4 bases from J, with 8 bases between. The CDR3 loop spans 12 amino acids. Germline V CDR1 and CDR2: SEHNR, FQNEAQ (reference sequence). The CDR3 sequence: CASSPTPTEAFF. The CDR3 region has the DNA TGTGCCAGCAGCCCGACGCCCACTGAAGCTTTCTTT.

This clonotype was counted a few times. This chain joins TRBV20-1 and TRBJ1-1; no reliable D call. CDR1 and CDR2 from the germline V gene are DFQATT and SNEGSKA (reference sequence). Trimming stripped 4 bases from V and 4 bases from J, with 10 bases between. The CDR3 has 12 residues. CDR3 protein: CSATGESTEAFF. The CDR3 DNA sequence: TGCAGTGCTACGGGCGAGTCCACTGAAGCTTTCTTT.

This clonotype came up a few times. The chain recombines TRBV7-7 with TRBJ2-5, with D perhaps matching TRBD2 (6 bases). The germline CDR1 and CDR2 sequences are SSHAT and FNYEAQ (reference sequence). The V end was cut by 5 bases, the J end by 1 base, with 14 bases between. This CDR3 spans 15 amino acids. CDR3 in DNA: TGTGCCAGCAGCCCAACCGGGACTTCCCAAGAGACCCAGTACTTC. This gives the protein CASSPTGTSQETQYF.

The table lists this clonotype with many counts. The J gene is TRBJ1-1, the V gene TRBV12-3 or TRBV12-4, with 8 positions matching TRBD1. This CDR3 comprises 14 residues. J was trimmed by 5 bases and V by 6 bases; bases with no gene match: 8. CDR3 residues: CASSIRQGRTEAFF. The CDR3 DNA sequence: TGTGCCAGCAGCATCAGACAGGGGAGGACTGAAGCTTTCTTT.

The chain joins TRBV5-1 to TRBJ2-3, with 8 nucleotides matching TRBD1. Germline loops: CDR1 SGHRS, CDR2 YFSETQ. V gave up 6 bases and J gave up 5 bases; unmatched junction bases: 8. The CDR3 sequence is 14 residues long. CDR3 in amino acids: CASTPDRAVDTQYF. The CDR3 DNA reads as TGCGCCAGCACTCCGGACAGGGCGGTAGATACGCAGTATTTT.

This clonotype was detected a few times. This chain uses TRBV7-2 with TRBJ2-1, with D possibly matching TRBD1 (5 bases). This CDR3 comprises 16 residues. Germline-derived CDR1 and CDR2 are SGHTA and FQGNSA. The ends were cut back, 2 bases at V and 8 bases at J, with 19 bases in the middle. The chain's CDR3 is CASSLNPAGWLHEQFF. In nucleotides, the CDR3 is TGTGCCAGCAGCTTAAACCCGGCAGGGTGGTTGCATGAGCAGTTCTTC. The variable domain in full, completed from reference TRBV7-2 and TRBJ2-1, reads GAGVSQSPSNKVTEKGKDVELRCDPISGHTALYWYRQSLGQGLEFLIYFQGNSAPDKSGLPSDRFSAERTGGSVSTLTIQRTQQEDSAVYLCASSLNPAGWLHEQFFGPGTRLTVL.

In this sample, this clonotype turned up many times. The chain recombines TRBV7-9 with TRBJ1-2; TRBD1 matches 8 bases. Trimming took 5 bases from V and 3 from J; bases not matched to a gene: 14. This CDR3 spans 17 amino acids. Germline V gives CDR1 SEHNR, CDR2 FQNEAQ (reference sequence). CDR3 coding DNA: TGTGCCAGCAGCCTAGTCGGACAGGGTATCTTCGACTATGGCTACACCTTC. It is translated as CASSLVGQGIFDYGYTF.

This rearrangement joins TRBV4-2 to TRBJ2-3; no reliable D call. CDR1 LGHNA and CDR2 YNFKEQ come from the germline V gene. V dropped 2 bases and J dropped 0 bases, with 9 bases sitting between them. The CDR3 consists of 15 residues. The CDR3, as DNA: TGTGCCAGCAGCCAACTCAAATCTAGCACAGATACGCAGTATTTT. This codes for CASSQLKSSTDTQYF.

This clonotype has only a few counts. The rearrangement uses TRBV20-1 and TRBJ1-4, with D possibly TRBD1 on 6 matching bases. The CDR3 has 15 amino acids. Trimming took 0 bases from V and 6 from J, leaving 14 bases between them. Per germline, CDR1 DFQATT and CDR2 SNEGSKA (reference sequence). The CDR3 coding sequence is TGCAGTGCTAGAGATAACAGGGAGGGACATGAAAAACTGTTTTTT. It encodes CSARDNREGHEKLFF.

This clonotype was detected only a few times. The chain recombines TRBV7-3 with TRBJ1-1; no reliable D call. CDR3 length equals 13 residues. Germline V gene sequence: CDR1 SGHTA, CDR2 FQGTGA. V lost 5 bases and J 5 bases, leaving 12 bases between the germline ends. The CDR3 nucleotides are TGTGCCAGCAGCCACGGTCCGGGGACTGAAGCTTTCTTT. It is translated as CASSHGPGTEAFF.

In DNA form, the CDR3 reads TGTGCCACCAGCAGAGACCGTGTGCATACGCAGTATTTT. Translating gives CATSRDRVHTQYF. The rearrangement joins TRBV15 to TRBJ2-3; D not resolved. V was pared by 0 bases and J by 7 bases, with 8 bases between. The CDR3 has 13 amino acids. In germline, CDR1 is LNHNV, CDR2 YYDKDF (reference sequence). The whole variable domain, remainder taken from reference TRBV15 and TRBJ2-3, is DAMVIQNPRYQVTQFGKPVTLSCSQTLNHNVMYWYQQKSSQAPKLLFHYYDKDFNNEADTPDNFQSRRPNTSFCFLDIRSPGLGDTAMYLCATSRDRVHTQYFGPGTRLTVL.

This chain uses TRBV9 with TRBJ2-2; D is possibly TRBD2 (6 bases). Germline lookup yields CDR1 SGDLS and CDR2 YYNGEE. The CDR3 consists of 15 residues. V shed 3 bases and J shed 7 bases, with 16 bases lying between them. The CDR3 is CASSAWGEIDGELFF. The CDR3 DNA reads as TGTGCCAGCAGCGCCTGGGGGGAGATTGACGGGGAGCTGTTTTTT. The whole variable domain, remainder taken from reference TRBV9 and TRBJ2-2, is DSGVTQTPKHLITATGQRVTLRCSPRSGDLSVYWYQQSLDQGLQFLIQYYNGEERAKGNILERFSAQQFPDLHSELNLSSLELGDSALYFCASSAWGEIDGELFFGEGSRLTVL.

The genes are TRBV2 and TRBJ2-7; D unresolved. Trimming took off 4 bases at V and 4 bases at J, with 8 bases between the two ends. Germline CDR1 is SNHLY and CDR2 is FYNNEI. The CDR3 loop spans 12 amino acids. The CDR3 coding sequence is TGTGCCAGCAGTGTTTCGCAGTACGAGCAGTACTTC. Translated, it gives CASSVSQYEQYF.